Listed below are T cell receptor beta chains from one sample, sequenced in a study of blood T cell repertoires in COVID-19. Profiling relied on immunoSEQ multiplex PCR, and the TCRdb table lists in-frame clones only, not all of them. The sample has approximately 220,000 clones, 83% seen once; the top ten hold around 2.3%. The sequenced sample consisted of peripheral blood. These receptors came from a woman aged 40 to 50 with active or convalescent COVID-19. CDR3s include the opening cysteine and the closing phenylalanine or tryptophan. The D gene is left open where the match is weak. Size values are once, few and many counts, or a class for expanded clones, and some rows have none.

J gene: TRBJ2-2; D gene: -; CDR3 length: 16; V gene: TRBV24-1; clone size: -; CDR3 protein: CATSDVVALSTGELFF; CDR3 DNA: TGTGCCACCAGTGATGTAGTAGCCCTGAGCACCGGGGAGCTGTTTTTT
J gene: TRBJ2-5; D gene: TRBD2; CDR3 length: 16; V gene: TRBV30; clone size: few; CDR3 protein: CAWSVGSSGSGETQYF; CDR3 DNA: TGTGCCTGGAGTGTAGGTTCTAGCGGGAGTGGAGAGACCCAGTACTTC
J gene: TRBJ1-5; D gene: TRBD1; CDR3 length: 13; V gene: TRBV9; clone size: -; CDR3 protein: CAGRQGCNQPQHF; CDR3 DNA: TGTGCCGGGAGACAGGGGTGCAATCAGCCCCAGCATTTT
J gene: TRBJ1-3; D gene: TRBD1; CDR3 length: 16; V gene: TRBV5-6; clone size: -; CDR3 protein: CASSLEGASSGNTIYF; CDR3 DNA: TGTGCCAGCAGCTTGGAGGGGGCCAGCTCTGGAAACACCATATATTTT
J gene: TRBJ2-2; D gene: TRBD2; CDR3 length: 19; V gene: TRBV27; clone size: -; CDR3 protein: CASSSRGLAGGINTGELFF; CDR3 DNA: TGTGCCAGCAGTTCCCGCGGACTAGCGGGGGGGATAAACACCGGGGAGCTGTTTTTT
J gene: TRBJ2-6; D gene: TRBD1; CDR3 length: 16; V gene: TRBV7-2; clone size: -; CDR3 protein: CASSWTGYSGANVLTF; CDR3 DNA: TGTGCCAGCAGCTGGACAGGGTACTCTGGGGCCAACGTCCTGACTTTC
J gene: TRBJ1-2; D gene: -; CDR3 length: 13; V gene: TRBV15; clone size: -; CDR3 protein: CATSSFLAYGYTF; CDR3 DNA: TGTGCCACCAGCAGTTTCTTAGCCTATGGCTACACCTTC
J gene: TRBJ2-5; D gene: -; CDR3 length: 13; V gene: TRBV24-1; clone size: -; CDR3 protein: CATSVGALGTQYF; CDR3 DNA: TGTGCCACCAGTGTGGGGGCGCTAGGGACCCAGTACTTC
J gene: TRBJ2-7; D gene: -; CDR3 length: 13; V gene: TRBV25-1; clone size: -; CDR3 protein: CASSEGVGYEQYF; CDR3 DNA: TGTGCCAGCAGTGAGGGAGTGGGTTACGAGCAGTACTTC
J gene: TRBJ1-2; D gene: -; CDR3 length: 17; V gene: TRBV30; clone size: -; CDR3 protein: CAWSLLGPTGIVGGYTF; CDR3 DNA: TGTGCCTGGAGCCTCCTGGGCCCAACAGGGATTGTGGGGGGCTACACCTTC
J gene: TRBJ1-5; D gene: -; CDR3 length: 11; V gene: TRBV4-3; clone size: -; CDR3 protein: CASGVNQPQHF; CDR3 DNA: TGCGCCTCAGGGGTAAATCAGCCCCAGCATTTT
J gene: TRBJ1-5; D gene: -; CDR3 length: 11; V gene: TRBV6-6; clone size: -; CDR3 protein: CASSLEGPQHF; CDR3 DNA: TGTGCCAGCAGTCTCGAGGGGCCCCAGCATTTT
J gene: TRBJ1-6; D gene: -; CDR3 length: 14; V gene: TRBV4-3; clone size: once; CDR3 protein: CASSQDRRGFSLHF; CDR3 DNA: TGCGCCAGCAGCCAAGATAGGAGGGGTTTTTCCCTCCACTTT
J gene: TRBJ1-3; D gene: -; CDR3 length: 15; V gene: TRBV11-2; clone size: -; CDR3 protein: CASSAKGFPGNTIYF; CDR3 DNA: TGTGCCAGCAGCGCTAAGGGGTTCCCCGGAAACACCATATATTTT
J gene: TRBJ2-7; D gene: -; CDR3 length: 13; V gene: TRBV10-1; clone size: -; CDR3 protein: CASSELTDNEQYF; CDR3 DNA: TGCGCCAGCAGCGAATTAACGGACAACGAGCAGTACTTC